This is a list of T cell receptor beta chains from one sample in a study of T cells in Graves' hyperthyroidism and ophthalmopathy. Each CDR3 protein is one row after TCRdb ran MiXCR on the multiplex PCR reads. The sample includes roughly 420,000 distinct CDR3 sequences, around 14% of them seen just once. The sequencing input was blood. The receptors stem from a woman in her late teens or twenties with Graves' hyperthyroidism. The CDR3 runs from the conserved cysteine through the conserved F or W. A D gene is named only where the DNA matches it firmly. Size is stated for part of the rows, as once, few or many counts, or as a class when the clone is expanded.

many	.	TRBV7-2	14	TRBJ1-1	CASSLVSQRTEAFF	TGTGCCAGCAGCTTAGTGTCCCAGAGGACTGAAGCTTTCTTT
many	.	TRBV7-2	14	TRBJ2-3	CASSPMDSTDTQYF	TGTGCCAGCAGCCCAATGGACAGCACAGATACGCAGTATTTT
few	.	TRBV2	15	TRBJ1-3	CASIMGRSSGNTIYF	TGTGCCAGCATTATGGGACGGAGCTCTGGAAACACCATATATTTT
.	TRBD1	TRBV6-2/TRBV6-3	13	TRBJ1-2	CASTQGGGYGYTF	TGTGCCAGCACCCAGGGGGGCGGCTATGGCTACACCTTC
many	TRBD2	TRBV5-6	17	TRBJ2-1	CASSSTGTSGYYNEQFF	TGTGCCAGCAGCTCTACAGGGACTAGCGGGTACTACAATGAGCAGTTCTTC
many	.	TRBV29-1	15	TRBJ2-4	CSVEGGSGAKNIQYF	TGCAGCGTTGAGGGAGGCTCGGGCGCCAAAAACATTCAGTACTTC
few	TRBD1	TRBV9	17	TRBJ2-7	CASSVGGQGFSLGEQYF	TGTGCCAGCAGCGTAGGGGGACAGGGTTTTAGTCTTGGAGAGCAGTACTTC
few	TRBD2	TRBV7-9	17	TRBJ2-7	CASSPSGGKAGAYEQYF	TGTGCCAGCAGCCCAAGTGGGGGGAAAGCGGGAGCCTACGAGCAGTACTTC
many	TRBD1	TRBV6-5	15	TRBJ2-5	CASSYSTGGQGTQYF	TGTGCCAGCAGTTACTCCACAGGGGGCCAGGGGACCCAGTACTTC
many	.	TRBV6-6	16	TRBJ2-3	CASSYSSPEGTDTQYF	TGTGCCAGCAGTTACTCAAGCCCAGAGGGTACAGATACGCAGTATTTT
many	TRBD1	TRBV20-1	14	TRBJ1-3	CSARTGSGADTIYF	TGCAGTGCAAGGACAGGGTCGGGCGCGGACACCATATATTTT
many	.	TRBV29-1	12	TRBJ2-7	CSAAGGSYEQYF	TGCAGCGCCGCAGGGGGGAGCTACGAGCAGTACTTC